The 23 T cell receptor beta chains below were found in one sample sequenced in a study of T cells after yellow fever vaccination. TCRdb called the 5' RACE reads again in MiXCR, with one record for every CDR3 protein. The sample contains around 250,000 distinct CDR3 sequences, about 7% of which appear only once. Sequencing was performed on CD4+ T cells sorted from PBMCs, taken 15 days after the yellow fever booster vaccination. The receptors come from a man aged 25 to 40 who received the YFV17D yellow fever vaccine.

This clonotype came up many times. This chain joins TRBV12-3 or TRBV12-4 and TRBJ2-3; D gene unclear. This CDR3 has 15 residues. V shed 8 bases and J shed 3 bases, with 18 bases lying between them. The DNA of the CDR3 is TGTGCCAGCGCCCAATTCGGACGAGGAACAGATACGCAGTATTTT. It translates to CASAQFGRGTDTQYF.

This clonotype was seen a few times. This chain uses TRBV20-1 with TRBJ2-1, with 9 nucleotides matching TRBD2. The CDR3 is 17 amino acids. Per germline, CDR1 DFQATT and CDR2 SNEGSKA (reference sequence). Unmatched junction bases numbered 8, after V lost 2 bases and J lost 0 bases. The CDR3 here is CSARRREGRGSYNEQFF. Here the CDR3 DNA reads TGCAGTGCTAGACGGCGGGAGGGCCGGGGCTCCTACAATGAGCAGTTCTTC.

This clonotype was detected a few times. The rearrangement joins TRBV18 to TRBJ2-5, with TRBD2 identical over 11 bases. V gave up 6 bases and J gave up 1 base; unmatched junction bases: 13. Per the germline V gene, CDR1 is KGHSH and CDR2 is LQKENI. The CDR3 consists of 18 residues. In nucleotides, the CDR3 is TGTGCCAGCTCGTCGGGACAGATTAGCGGGAGGGCCCAAGAGACCCAGTACTTC. Translated: CASSSGQISGRAQETQYF.

CDR3 protein: CASSLGVYNEQFF. CDR3 sequence (DNA): TGTGCCAGTAGTCTAGGAGTTTACAATGAGCAGTTCTTC. The chain carries TRBV19 and TRBJ2-1; D not certain. Trimming took off 5 bases at V and 4 bases at J, with 9 bases between the two ends. The CDR3 covers 13 residues. Germline V gene sequence: CDR1 LNHDA, CDR2 SQIVND (reference sequence). Full variable domain (outside the CDR3, taken from reference TRBV19 and TRBJ2-1): DGGITQSPKYLFRKEGQNVTLSCEQNLNHDAMYWYRQDPGQGLRLIYYSQIVNDFQKGDIAEGYSVSREKKESFPLTVTSAQKNPTAFYLCASSLGVYNEQFFGPGTRLTVL.

For the CDR3, the DNA is TGTGCCAGCAGCTTTAGCAGGGGGGACATCGGGGAGCTGTTTTTT. It encodes CASSFSRGDIGELFF. The rearrangement joins TRBV7-2 to TRBJ2-2, with a possible D match to TRBD1 (7 bases). The CDR3 has 15 amino acids. V gave up 3 bases and J gave up 7 bases, with 15 bases separating them. Germline V gene lookup returns CDR1 SGHTA and CDR2 FQGNSA.

The table lists this clonotype with many counts. This chain joins TRBV7-8 and TRBJ1-2; TRBD1 agrees at 9 bases. CDR1 is SGHVS, CDR2 FQNEAQ, per germline. V was clipped by 1 base and J by 5 bases; unmatched bases: 11. This CDR3 spans 17 amino acids. CDR3: CASSLEETGQGSYGYTF. The DNA of the CDR3 is TGTGCCAGCAGCTTAGAGGAAACGGGACAGGGCTCTTATGGCTACACCTTC.

This chain uses TRBV5-1 with TRBJ1-2; D remains unclear. V dropped 2 bases and J dropped 4 bases, with 15 bases sitting between them. The CDR3 contains 15 residues. Germline CDR1 SGHRS, CDR2 YFSETQ. CDR3 sequence reads: CASSFDSPGSYGYTF. DNA of the CDR3: TGCGCCAGCAGCTTTGATTCGCCGGGAAGCTATGGCTACACCTTC.

This clonotype has just a few counts. This chain uses TRBV28 with TRBJ2-1; TRBD2 aligns across 15 bases. With 5 bases clipped from V and 8 bases from J, the junction kept 13 bases outside the gene matches. This CDR3 is built from 18 residues. CDR1 and CDR2 from the germline V gene are MDHEN and SYDVKM. As DNA, the CDR3 is TGTGCCAGCAGTCATTATAGGACTAGCGGGAGGGCCGTCCATGAGCAGTTCTTC. Protein product: CASSHYRTSGRAVHEQFF. The full variable domain, with the rest looked up from reference TRBV28 and TRBJ2-1, is DVKVTQSSRYLVKRTGEKVFLECVQDMDHENMFWYRQDPGLGLRLIYFSYDVKMKEKGDIPEGYSVSREKKERFSLILESASTNQTSMYLCASSHYRTSGRAVHEQFFGPGTRLTVL.

This clonotype has more than one count but fewer than ten. The chain recombines TRBV7-2 with TRBJ1-2; a possible D gene is TRBD1 (6 bases). Trimming removed 1 base from V and 12 bases from J, with 18 bases in between. The CDR3 has 14 amino acids. Germline V gene data show CDR1 as SGHTA and CDR2 as FQGNSA. The CDR3 is CASSLEGRGLSHTF. The CDR3 DNA sequence: TGTGCCAGCAGCTTAGAGGGCAGGGGTTTATCTCACACCTTC.

This clonotype was found once. A much larger clone sits a single nucleotide away, making a read error possible. The CDR3, as DNA: TGTGCCATCAGCGAAACAGGGGACAGTCAGCCCGAGCATTTT. It encodes CAISETGDSQPEHF. This chain links TRBV10-3 with TRBJ1-5; TRBD1 aligns across 7 bases. The CDR3 runs 14 residues. Germline lookup yields CDR1 ENHRY and CDR2 SYGVKD.

The J gene is TRBJ2-1, the V gene TRBV5-4, with 9 bases aligning to TRBD2. V shed 0 bases, J shed 3 bases, and the junction held 1 base outside the gene matches. The germline V gene encodes CDR1 SGHNT and CDR2 YYREEE (reference sequence). The CDR3 runs to 15 residues. The CDR3 reads CASSLGGRVYNEQFF. The DNA for the CDR3 is TGTGCCAGCAGCTTGGGCGGGAGGGTCTACAATGAGCAGTTCTTC.

The chain employs TRBV7-8 and TRBJ1-4; TRBD1 might be the D (6 bases). The CDR3 consists of 16 residues. The ends were cut back, 5 bases at V and 10 bases at J, with 23 bases in the middle. Germline CDR1 SGHVS, CDR2 FQNEAQ. CDR3 loop: CASSAPGTPEGGKLFF. In DNA, the CDR3 is TGTGCCAGCAGCGCACCCGGGACACCCGAAGGCGGAAAACTGTTTTTT.

The CDR3 DNA is TGTGCCACCAGTGATGCTAGCGGGAGTTTGGGGAACACCGGGGAGCTGTTTTTT. Residues: CATSDASGSLGNTGELFF. The chain recombines TRBV24-1 with TRBJ2-2; 10 nucleotides align to TRBD2. Per the germline V gene, CDR1 is KGHDR and CDR2 is SFDVKD. J lost 1 base, V lost 3 bases, and 7 bases had no gene match. The CDR3 has 18 residues.

The chain combines TRBV27 with TRBJ2-4; 9 bases align to TRBD1. The V segment lost 5 bases and the J segment 3 bases; nucleotides outside the gene matches: 8. Germline V gene sequence: CDR1 MNHEY, CDR2 SMNVEV (reference sequence). The CDR3 loop spans 16 amino acids. The CDR3 here is CASSPQGALGKNIQYF. The CDR3 nucleotides are TGTGCCAGCAGTCCACAGGGGGCGCTCGGCAAAAACATTCAGTACTTC.

The gene calls are TRBV11-3 and TRBJ2-1; D is unclear. The germline CDR1 and CDR2 sequences are SGHNT and YENEEA. V dropped 4 bases and J dropped 5 bases, with 9 bases sitting between them. There are 13 residues in the CDR3. CDR3 in DNA: TGTGCCAGCAGCTCAGTGAGCGACAATGAGCAGTTCTTC. Its protein product is CASSSVSDNEQFF.

This clonotype was seen more than once but under ten times. The rearrangement uses TRBV30 and TRBJ1-1; 10 positions agree with TRBD1. The CDR3 runs to 17 residues. The V segment lost 3 bases and the J segment 6 bases; nucleotides outside the gene matches: 16. Germline V CDR1 and CDR2: GTSNPN, SVGIG (reference sequence). CDR3 residues: CAWRGRTGGIVGAEAFF. CDR3 coding DNA: TGTGCCTGGAGGGGTCGGACAGGGGGTATCGTTGGAGCTGAAGCTTTCTTT.

This clonotype was recorded a few times. The rearrangement links TRBV7-2 to TRBJ2-2; D unclear. From germline, CDR1 is SGHTA and CDR2 FQGNSA. This CDR3 has 16 amino acids. V was trimmed by 3 bases and J by 4 bases, leaving 15 bases between them. DNA for the CDR3: TGTGCCAGCAGCTTGCTTCGGGTTTCGGGCACCGGGGAGCTGTTTTTT. Its protein product is CASSLLRVSGTGELFF.

The chain is built from TRBV27 and TRBJ2-1, with D tentatively TRBD1 or TRBD2 (5 bases each). CDR3 size: 10 residues. In germline, CDR1 is MNHEY, CDR2 SMNVEV (reference sequence). V was shortened by 8 bases and J by 12 bases, with 11 bases between the two germline ends. The CDR3 here is CASQGVRQFF. The CDR3 region has the DNA TGTGCCAGCCAGGGAGTCAGGCAGTTCTTC.

This clonotype was recorded a few times. The genes are TRBV7-9 and TRBJ1-1; a possible D gene is TRBD1 (6 bases). From germline, CDR1 is SEHNR and CDR2 FQNEAQ (reference sequence). Trimming shortened V by 5 bases and J by 6 bases, and 10 bases separated the two germline ends. This CDR3 has 12 residues. The CDR3 loop reads CASSPQGAEAFF. The CDR3 DNA reads TGTGCCAGCAGCCCACAGGGAGCTGAAGCTTTCTTT.

This clonotype has only a few counts. The chain employs TRBV4-2 and TRBJ2-1; TRBD2 matches 9 bases. From germline, CDR1 is LGHNA and CDR2 YNFKEQ. V shed 0 bases and J 8 bases; nucleotides not matched to a gene: 8. CDR3 size: 16 residues. The CDR3 sequence: CASSQDYRREGDEQFF. CDR3 DNA sequence: TGTGCCAGCAGCCAAGACTATCGGCGGGAGGGCGATGAGCAGTTCTTC.

This clonotype was observed at least ten times. This rearrangement joins TRBV12-3 or TRBV12-4 to TRBJ2-7; 7 bases are a match to TRBD2. The CDR3 is made up of 15 amino acids. The V and J ends lost 3 bases and 3 bases, in that order; junction bases with no gene match: 8. CDR3 nucleotides: TGTGCCAGCAGTTTTGGGGGACTAAACCTCTACGAGCAGTACTTC. Translated: CASSFGGLNLYEQYF.

The chain is built from TRBV6-1 and TRBJ2-6; maybe TRBD2 (6 bases). V lost 6 bases, J lost 4 bases, and 10 bases lay in between. This CDR3 contains 14 residues. CDR1 and CDR2 (germline): MNHNS, SASEGT. CDR3 in DNA: TGTGCCAGCAGCCGGGGAGGCGGGGCCAACGTCCTGACTTTC. It translates to CASSRGGGANVLTF.

Ten or more counts support this clonotype. The V gene is TRBV7-9, the J gene TRBJ2-7; 8 nucleotides line up with TRBD2. Germline trimming cut 7 bases from V and 2 bases from J; bases unmatched to any gene: 10. The CDR3 is 15 residues long. The germline gives CDR1 SEHNR, CDR2 FQNEAQ (reference sequence). DNA for the CDR3: TGTGCCAGCACTAAGAGGGAGGGACTAGCCTACGAGCAGTACTTC. Its protein product is CASTKREGLAYEQYF.